This passage covers 25 T cell receptor beta chains from one sample sequenced in a study of regulatory T cells in long-lasting Graves disease. Building the TCR beta libraries relied on iRepertoire HTBI primers, and CDR3 regions underwent Arm-PCR. MiXCR, applied by TCRdb to the multiplex PCR reads, yields one record per CDR3 protein. The top ten hold 9.5% to 15% of the sample, which has some 600,000 distinct CDR3 sequences, 15% to 20% seen once. Time point in this sample: newly diagnosed GD, antithyroid drugs for less than 3 months. Generation of the TCR library employed RNA extracted from PBMCs. The same sample was also used in a study of T cells in Graves' hyperthyroidism and ophthalmopathy.

This specimen consisted of peripheral blood mononuclear cells (PBMCs), obtained at new diagnosis, from a patient treated with antithyroid drugs. These receptors were obtained from a man in his late teens or twenties with Graves disease.

This clonotype was recorded at least ten times. This chain uses TRBV29-1 with TRBJ2-5, with 9 bases matching TRBD1. The germline gives CDR1 SQVTM, CDR2 ANQGSEA. The CDR3 loop spans 14 amino acids. V lost 6 bases and J lost 5; bases outside the gene matches: 10. As DNA, the CDR3 is TGCAGCGTCCCTTCGACAGGGGGTATGGAGACCCAGTACTTC. Its translation: CSVPSTGGMETQYF.

This clonotype was picked up many times. J is TRBJ2-1 and V is TRBV27; TRBD1 aligns across 8 bases. The CDR3 runs to 17 residues. The germline CDR1 and CDR2 sequences are MNHEY and SMNVEV (reference sequence). The V gene end was trimmed by 6 bases and the J gene end by 0 bases; junction bases not matched to a gene: 10. CDR3 bases: TGTGCCAGCAGGCGATCCGGGACAGGAGGCTCCTACAATGAGCAGTTCTTC. The encoded protein is CASRRSGTGGSYNEQFF.

V gene TRBV10-3 combines with J gene TRBJ2-7; 8 nucleotides match TRBD2. Germline V gene data show CDR1 as ENHRY and CDR2 as SYGVKD. The CDR3 sequence is 14 residues long. V shed 3 bases, J shed 3 bases, and the junction held 4 bases outside the gene matches. The CDR3 nucleotides read TGTGCCATCAGTGAACGCGGGAGGAGCTACGAGCAGTACTTC. It translates to CAISERGRSYEQYF.

This clonotype was detected only a few times. The chain combines TRBV12-3 or TRBV12-4 with TRBJ2-2; TRBD2 aligns across 9 bases. The CDR3 is 17 residues long. Trimming cost V 3 bases and J 6 bases; bases outside gene matches: 11. The CDR3: CASSFRGVAGAPGELFF. For the CDR3, the DNA is TGTGCCAGCAGTTTTAGGGGGGTAGCGGGAGCCCCCGGGGAGCTGTTTTTT.

This clonotype was recorded many times. The J gene is TRBJ2-1, the V gene TRBV20-1; tentatively, D is TRBD2 (6 bases). The ends were cut back, 5 bases at V and 0 bases at J, with 14 bases in the middle. CDR3 length equals 15 residues. Germline V gene lookup returns CDR1 DFQATT and CDR2 SNEGSKA (reference sequence). CDR3 sequence (DNA): TGCAGTGCTTTAAGTATAGCGGCCTCCTACAATGAGCAGTTCTTC. Its translation: CSALSIAASYNEQFF.

This clonotype was observed at least ten times. J is TRBJ2-7 and V is TRBV10-1; maybe TRBD1 (5 bases). The V gene lost 3 bases and the J gene lost 0 bases, with 12 bases spanning the gap. Germline V lookup: CDR1 WNHNN, CDR2 SYGVQD (reference sequence). This CDR3 is built from 15 residues. The CDR3 sequence is CASSDGAVSSYEQYF. In nucleotides, the CDR3 is TGCGCCAGCAGTGATGGGGCGGTGAGCTCCTACGAGCAGTACTTC.

The table lists this clonotype with a few counts. J is TRBJ1-1 and V is TRBV28, with TRBD1 identical over 7 bases. The CDR3 sequence is 14 residues long. CDR1 MDHEN and CDR2 SYDVKM come from the germline V gene. V lost 6 bases to trimming and J lost 5 bases; unmatched junction nucleotides: 9. The CDR3 nucleotides read TGTGCCAGCAGCGACAGGGTTTGGAGTACTGAAGCTTTCTTT. Its protein product is CASSDRVWSTEAFF.

This clonotype turned up a few times. CDR3 in DNA: TGTGCCAGCAGTTTGTCCAGCGGGAGTAGCGAGTCCCAGTACTTC. As protein: CASSLSSGSSESQYF. The J gene is TRBJ2-3, the V gene TRBV12-3 or TRBV12-4; the match to TRBD2 covers 8 bases. The last part of the DNA fits TRBJ2-5 better; the J call may be wrong. The CDR3 consists of 15 residues.

This clonotype has just a few counts. The chain uses TRBV6-2 or TRBV6-3 and TRBJ2-7; a weak D match, TRBD1 (5 bases). Trimming stripped 7 bases from V and 0 bases from J, with 13 bases between. CDR1 is MNHEY, CDR2 SVGEGT, per germline. This CDR3 is built from 14 residues. CDR3 protein: CASNWGQSSYEQYF. The CDR3 DNA follows: TGTGCCAGCAACTGGGGCCAGAGCTCCTACGAGCAGTACTTC.

This clonotype was counted ten times or more. This chain connects TRBV7-2 to TRBJ2-1; tentative D call: TRBD1 (6 bases). The CDR3 extends over 15 amino acids. V lost 3 bases and J lost 1, with 10 bases in between. CDR1 and CDR2 from the germline V gene are SGHTA and FQGNSA. Here the CDR3 reads CASSFGRGSYNEQFF. As DNA, the CDR3 is TGTGCCAGCAGCTTCGGCAGGGGTTCCTACAATGAGCAGTTCTTC.

V gene TRBV5-4 combines with J gene TRBJ2-4; D is possibly TRBD2 (5 bases). Germline values: CDR1 SGHNT, CDR2 YYREEE (reference sequence). The length of the CDR3 is 14 residues. V lost 2 bases and J lost 3, with 9 bases in between. This CDR3 reads CASSFGGSKNIQYF. The CDR3 coding sequence is TGTGCCAGCAGCTTCGGTGGGAGCAAAAACATTCAGTACTTC.

This clonotype was observed at least ten times. The chain links TRBV13 to TRBJ1-4; perhaps TRBD1 as D (5 bases). V was shortened by 4 bases and J by 8 bases, with 11 bases between the two germline ends. The germline V gene has CDR1 PRHDT and CDR2 FYEKMQ (reference sequence). The CDR3 covers 13 residues. As DNA, the CDR3 is TGTGCCAGCAGCTACGACAGAACAGAAAAACTGTTTTTT. Its protein product is CASSYDRTEKLFF. The full variable domain, with the rest looked up from reference TRBV13 and TRBJ1-4, is AAGVIQSPRHLIKEKRETATLKCYPIPRHDTVYWYQQGPGQDPQFLISFYEKMQSDKGSIPDRFSAQQFSDYHSELNMSSLELGDSALYFCASSYDRTEKLFFGSGTQLSVL.

This clonotype has just a few counts. The chain links TRBV5-4 to TRBJ2-5; D tentatively reads TRBD1 or TRBD2 (5 bases each). Germline lookup yields CDR1 SGHNT and CDR2 YYREEE (reference sequence). The germline V and J ends were trimmed by 6 bases and 5 bases, with 17 bases remaining between them. CDR3 length: 14 residues. The CDR3 region has the DNA TGTGCCAGCACCGAAACTAGGGGTACGGAGACCCAGTACTTC. Its translation: CASTETRGTETQYF.

This clonotype was detected a few times. The V call is TRBV5-6, the J call TRBJ2-1; D possibly uses TRBD1 or TRBD2 (5 bases each). Germline V gene lookup returns CDR1 SGHDT and CDR2 YYEEEE. This CDR3 has 14 amino acids. The V end was cut by 5 bases, the J end by 2 bases, with 11 bases between. The CDR3 sequence: CASSPGTAYNEQFF. In DNA form, the CDR3 reads TGTGCCAGCAGTCCCGGGACGGCCTACAATGAGCAGTTCTTC.

The CDR3: CASSFHPDRGLLGETQYF. Here the CDR3 DNA reads TGTGCCAGCAGTTTTCACCCGGACAGGGGGCTTTTGGGCGAGACCCAGTACTTC. This rearrangement joins TRBV28 to TRBJ2-5; 11 nucleotides align to TRBD1. Per germline, CDR1 MDHEN and CDR2 SYDVKM. The J segment lost 5 bases and the V segment lost 3 bases, leaving 14 bases of the junction unmatched. This CDR3 is built from 18 residues.

CDR3 residues: CASSPGLGLANTGELFF. In DNA form, the CDR3 reads TGTGCCAGCTCACCGGGATTAGGGCTGGCGAACACCGGGGAGCTGTTTTTT. The chain has TRBV18 and TRBJ2-2; no reliable D call. The germline gives CDR1 KGHSH, CDR2 LQKENI. The CDR3 has 17 residues. V was trimmed by 3 bases and J by 0 bases, leaving 14 bases between them. Full variable domain (missing parts from reference TRBV18 and TRBJ2-2): NAGVMQNPRHLVRRRGQEARLRCSPMKGHSHVYWYRQLPEEGLKFMVYLQKENIIDESGMPKERFSAEFPKEGPSILRIQQVVRGDSAAYFCASSPGLGLANTGELFFGEGSRLTVL.

This clonotype appeared many times. V is TRBV28 and J is TRBJ2-5; no definite D call. From germline, CDR1 is MDHEN and CDR2 SYDVKM. V was clipped by 5 bases and J by 6 bases, with 16 bases between them. CDR3 length: 14 residues. The CDR3 nucleotides are TGTGCCAGCAGTCTTAGAGGTGATGGACAGACCCAGTACTTC. This codes for CASSLRGDGQTQYF.

This clonotype appeared many times. V usage is TRBV11-2 and J usage is TRBJ1-1; D gene ambiguous. The germline V gene has CDR1 SGHAT and CDR2 FQNNGV. CDR3 length equals 16 residues. Trimming took off 1 base at V and 6 bases at J, with 18 bases between the two ends. The CDR3: CASSLGVTYPSAEAFF. The CDR3 nucleotides read TGTGCCAGCAGCTTAGGAGTGACATACCCCAGTGCTGAAGCTTTCTTT.

The gene calls are TRBV20-1 and TRBJ1-5, with D hard to call. The CDR3 totals 14 residues. CDR1 is DFQATT and CDR2 is SNEGSKA in the germline V gene (reference sequence). The ends were cut back, 0 bases at V and 5 bases at J, with 11 bases in the middle. The CDR3, as DNA: TGCAGTGCTAGAGATCCGGCGGGGTATCAGCCCCAGCATTTT. The encoded protein is CSARDPAGYQPQHF.

This clonotype was recorded many times. In DNA, the CDR3 is TGTGCCAGCAGTACATCTGCCAGGGGGCATGACATTCAGTACTTC. Residues: CASSTSARGHDIQYF. V and J are TRBV6-1 and TRBJ2-4, with TRBD1 identical over 8 bases. The germline CDR1 and CDR2 sequences are MNHNS and SASEGT. The junction had 11 bases not matched to a gene; V was cut back by 5 bases and J by 8 bases. The CDR3 extends over 15 amino acids.

This clonotype was detected ten times or more. J is TRBJ2-7 and V is TRBV20-1; the D call may be TRBD1 or TRBD2 (5 bases each). Trimming removed 6 bases from V and 3 bases from J, with 21 bases in between. This CDR3 contains 15 residues. Germline assignment: CDR1 DFQATT and CDR2 SNEGSKA (reference sequence). The chain's CDR3 is CSAKRGASGSYEQYF. The DNA for the CDR3 is TGCAGTGCAAAGAGGGGCGCGTCAGGCAGCTACGAGCAGTACTTC.

V is TRBV5-4 and J is TRBJ1-1, with TRBD1 matching over 9 bases. CDR3 size: 16 residues. CDR1 is SGHNT, CDR2 YYREEE, per germline (reference sequence). V dropped 4 bases and J dropped 5; count of bases not matched to a gene: 12. CDR3 in DNA: TGTGCCAGCAGCGGGCCGGGACAGGGTAGGGTTACTGAAGCTTTCTTT. Its protein is CASSGPGQGRVTEAFF.

The chain combines TRBV27 with TRBJ1-4; TRBD1 matches 7 bases. J gave up 3 bases and V 5 bases, and 9 bases lay outside the gene matches. The CDR3 contains 16 residues. The germline V gene encodes CDR1 MNHEY and CDR2 SMNVEV (reference sequence). CDR3 coding DNA: TGTGCCAGCAGTCCGGGGACAGATTCACCTAATGAAAAACTGTTTTTT. It encodes CASSPGTDSPNEKLFF.

This clonotype was seen repeatedly, ten times or more. The V and J genes are TRBV28 and TRBJ2-5; D is perhaps TRBD1 (6 bases). Germline values: CDR1 MDHEN, CDR2 SYDVKM. Trimming removed 5 bases at V and 5 bases at J, with 15 bases between. This CDR3 has 14 residues. The CDR3 DNA follows: TGTGCCAGCAGTACCTCAGGGGCGGATGAGACCCAGTACTTC. This translates into CASSTSGADETQYF.

V and J are TRBV7-9 and TRBJ2-7, with 7 bases lining up with TRBD2. The V and J ends lost 7 bases and 0 bases, in that order; junction bases with no gene match: 9. CDR3 size: 15 residues. Per germline, CDR1 SEHNR and CDR2 FQNEAQ (reference sequence). CDR3 sequence (DNA): TGTGCCAGCAAGCCTGGGGGGGGGAGCTCCTACGAGCAGTACTTC. Protein: CASKPGGGSSYEQYF.